This T cell receptor beta chain was recorded in a study of blood T cell repertoires in COVID-19. Study overall: Acute-phase and convalescent COVID-19 samples originated in the United States, Italy and Spain.

Trimming removed 5 bases from V and 4 bases from J; junction bases left unmatched: 5. Germline-derived CDR1 and CDR2 are SGHAT and FQNNGV. There are 14 residues in the CDR3. In the source study's methods: Reference gene primers were amplified, and this amplification served to estimate nucleated cell counts. Sequencing was performed with immunoSEQ multiplex PCR; in TCRdb, only in-frame clones are kept and a portion is missing. The D gene and trimming were derived from the DNA, and the V and J assignments and clone size from that table. Of some 220,000 clones detected, roughly 85% appear once; the ten largest clones hold around 2.5%.

The J gene is TRBJ2-3, the V gene TRBV11-2; the match to TRBD2 covers 8 bases. The sequenced material came from peripheral blood. This clonotype originated in a woman between 70 and 85 years old with COVID-19, enrolled during active disease. This CDR3 is CASSRSGRADTQYF. The CDR3 DNA sequence: TGTGCCAGCAGCCGGAGCGGGAGAGCAGATACGCAGTATTTT.